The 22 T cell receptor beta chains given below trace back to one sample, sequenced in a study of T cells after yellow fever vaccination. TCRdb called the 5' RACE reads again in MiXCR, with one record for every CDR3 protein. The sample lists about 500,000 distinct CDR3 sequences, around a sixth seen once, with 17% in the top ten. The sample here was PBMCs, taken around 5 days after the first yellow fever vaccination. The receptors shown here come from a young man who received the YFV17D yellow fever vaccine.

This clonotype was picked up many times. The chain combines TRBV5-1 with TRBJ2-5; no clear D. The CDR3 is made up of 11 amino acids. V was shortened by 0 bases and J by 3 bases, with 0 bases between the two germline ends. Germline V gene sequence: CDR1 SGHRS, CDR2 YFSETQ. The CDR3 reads CASSLEETQYF. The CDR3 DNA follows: TGCGCCAGCAGCTTGGAAGAGACCCAGTACTTC.

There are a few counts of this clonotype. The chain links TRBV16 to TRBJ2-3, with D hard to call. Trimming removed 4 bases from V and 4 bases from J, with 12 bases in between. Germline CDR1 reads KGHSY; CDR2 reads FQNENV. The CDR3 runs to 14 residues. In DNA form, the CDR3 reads TGTGCCAGCAGCCTAAGAGGCTATCCAGATACGCAGTATTTT. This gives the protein CASSLRGYPDTQYF.

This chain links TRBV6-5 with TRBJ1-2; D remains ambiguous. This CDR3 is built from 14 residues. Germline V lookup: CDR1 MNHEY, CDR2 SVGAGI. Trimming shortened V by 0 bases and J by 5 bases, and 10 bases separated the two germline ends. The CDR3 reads CASSYSPRIYGYTF. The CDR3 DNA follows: TGTGCCAGCAGTTACTCGCCCCGGATATATGGCTACACCTTC.

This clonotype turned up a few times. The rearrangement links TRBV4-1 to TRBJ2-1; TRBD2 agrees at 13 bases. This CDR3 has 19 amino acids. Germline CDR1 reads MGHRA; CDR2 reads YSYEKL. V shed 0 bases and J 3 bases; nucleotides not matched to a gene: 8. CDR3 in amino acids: CASSQDVGTSGTHYNEQFF. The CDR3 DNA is TGCGCCAGCAGCCAAGATGTCGGGACTAGCGGGACCCACTACAATGAGCAGTTCTTC.

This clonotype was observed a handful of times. The CDR3 region has the DNA TGTGCCAGCAGCTTACTTCCAGGTCCGCGAGGCTACACCTTC. This sequence encodes CASSLLPGPRGYTF. The chain combines TRBV11-2 with TRBJ1-2, with D uncertain. The CDR3 runs 14 residues. V was pared by 2 bases and J by 8 bases, with 15 bases between. Germline loops: CDR1 SGHAT, CDR2 FQNNGV.

The CDR3 spells CATGQGRLFNEQFF. The CDR3 DNA reads as TGTGCCACAGGGCAGGGTCGTCTGTTCAATGAGCAGTTCTTC. J is TRBJ2-1 and V is TRBV11-2, with D possibly matching TRBD1 (5 bases). Between the trimmed V and J ends, which lost 10 bases and 6 bases, there was a span of 19 bases. The CDR3 spans 14 residues. Germline loops: CDR1 SGHAT, CDR2 FQNNGV.

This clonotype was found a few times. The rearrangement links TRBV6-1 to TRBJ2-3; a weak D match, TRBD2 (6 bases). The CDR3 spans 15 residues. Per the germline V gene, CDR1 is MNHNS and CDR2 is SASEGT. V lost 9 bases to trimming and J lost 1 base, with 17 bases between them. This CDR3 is CASRFASGGTDTQYF. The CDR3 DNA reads TGTGCCAGTCGATTTGCCTCGGGGGGCACAGATACGCAGTATTTT.

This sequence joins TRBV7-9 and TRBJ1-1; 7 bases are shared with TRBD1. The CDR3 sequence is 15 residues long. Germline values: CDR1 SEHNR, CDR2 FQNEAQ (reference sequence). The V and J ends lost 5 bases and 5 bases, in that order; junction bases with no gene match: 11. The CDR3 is CASSPWRGLRTEAFF. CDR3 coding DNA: TGTGCCAGCAGCCCCTGGAGGGGGCTAAGGACTGAAGCTTTCTTT.

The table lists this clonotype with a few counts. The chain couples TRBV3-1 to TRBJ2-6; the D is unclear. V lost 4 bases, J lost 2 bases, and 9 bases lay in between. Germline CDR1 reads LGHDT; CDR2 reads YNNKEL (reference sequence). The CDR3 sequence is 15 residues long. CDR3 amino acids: CASSLLLTGANVLTF. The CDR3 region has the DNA TGTGCCAGCAGCCTACTTTTAACTGGGGCCAACGTCCTGACTTTC.

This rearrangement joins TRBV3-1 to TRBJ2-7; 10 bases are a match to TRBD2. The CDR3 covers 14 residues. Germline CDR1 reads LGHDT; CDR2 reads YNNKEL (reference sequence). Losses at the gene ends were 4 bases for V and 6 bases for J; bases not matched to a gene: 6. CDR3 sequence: CASSRDSGGREQYV. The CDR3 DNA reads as TGTGCCAGCAGCCGCGATAGCGGGGGGCGCGAGCAGTACGTC.

DNA for the CDR3: TGCGCCAGCAGCTTGAGTTCTCAGGACGGAAACACCATATATTTT. Amino acid sequence: CASSLSSQDGNTIYF. The gene calls are TRBV5-1 and TRBJ1-3; no clear D gene. Per germline, CDR1 SGHRS and CDR2 YFSETQ. The ends were cut back, 1 base at V and 4 bases at J, with 12 bases in the middle. CDR3 length: 15 residues. The variable domain in full, with the rest retrieved from reference TRBV5-1 and TRBJ1-3, is KAGVTQTPRYLIKTRGQQVTLSCSPISGHRSVSWYQQTPGQGLQFLFEYFSETQRNKGNFPGRFSGRQFSNSRSEMNVSTLELGDSALYLCASSLSSQDGNTIYFGEGSWLTVV.

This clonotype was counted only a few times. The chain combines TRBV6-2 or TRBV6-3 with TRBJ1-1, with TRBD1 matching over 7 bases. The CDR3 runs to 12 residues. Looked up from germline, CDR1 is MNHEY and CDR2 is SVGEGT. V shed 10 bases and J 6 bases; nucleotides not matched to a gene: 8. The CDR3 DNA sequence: TGTGCCACCGCCGACAGGGTGTCTGAAGCTTTCTTT. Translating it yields CATADRVSEAFF.

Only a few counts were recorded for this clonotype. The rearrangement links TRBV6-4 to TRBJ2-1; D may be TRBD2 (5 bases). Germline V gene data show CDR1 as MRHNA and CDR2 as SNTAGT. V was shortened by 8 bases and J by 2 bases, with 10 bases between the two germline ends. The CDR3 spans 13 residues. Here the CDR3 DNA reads TGTGCCAGCGCTGGGGAGACCTACAATGAGCAGTTCTTC. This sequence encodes CASAGETYNEQFF.

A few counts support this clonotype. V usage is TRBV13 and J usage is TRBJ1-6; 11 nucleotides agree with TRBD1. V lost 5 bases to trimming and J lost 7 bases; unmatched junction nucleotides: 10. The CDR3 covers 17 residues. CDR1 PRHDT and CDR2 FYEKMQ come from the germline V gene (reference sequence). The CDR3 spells CASSPGQGANRNSPLHF. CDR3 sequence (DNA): TGTGCCAGCAGCCCTGGACAGGGGGCGAACAGGAATTCACCCCTCCACTTT.

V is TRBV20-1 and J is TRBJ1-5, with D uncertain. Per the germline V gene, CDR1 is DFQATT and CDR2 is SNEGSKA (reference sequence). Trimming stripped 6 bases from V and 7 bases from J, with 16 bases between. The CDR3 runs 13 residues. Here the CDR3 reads CSAMGGSGQPQHF. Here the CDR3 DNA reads TGCAGTGCCATGGGAGGGAGCGGCCAGCCCCAGCATTTT.

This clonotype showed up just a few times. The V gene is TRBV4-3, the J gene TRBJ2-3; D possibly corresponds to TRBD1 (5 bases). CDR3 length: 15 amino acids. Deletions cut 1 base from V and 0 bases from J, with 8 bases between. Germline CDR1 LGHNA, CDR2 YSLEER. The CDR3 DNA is TGCGCCAGCAGCCAAGCGACAGTTAGCACAGATACGCAGTATTTT. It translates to CASSQATVSTDTQYF.

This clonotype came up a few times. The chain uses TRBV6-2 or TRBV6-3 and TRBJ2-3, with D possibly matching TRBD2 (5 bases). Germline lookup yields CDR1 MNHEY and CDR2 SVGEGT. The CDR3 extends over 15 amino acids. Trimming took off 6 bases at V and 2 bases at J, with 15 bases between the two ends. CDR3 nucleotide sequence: TGTGCCAGCAGCTGGGAGACGGAAATCACAGATACGCAGTATTTT. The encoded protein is CASSWETEITDTQYF.

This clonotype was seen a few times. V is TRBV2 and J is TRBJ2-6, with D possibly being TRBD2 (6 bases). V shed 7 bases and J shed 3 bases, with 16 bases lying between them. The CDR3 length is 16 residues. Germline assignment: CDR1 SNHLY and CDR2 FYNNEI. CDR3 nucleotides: TGTGCCAGCAAGGAGGGCCCCTTGAGTGGGGCCAACGTCCTGACTTTC. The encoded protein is CASKEGPLSGANVLTF. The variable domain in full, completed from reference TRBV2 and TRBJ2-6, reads EPEVTQTPSHQVTQMGQEVILRCVPISNHLYFYWYRQILGQKVEFLVSFYNNEISEKSEIFDDQFSVERPDGSNFTLKIRSTKLEDSAMYFCASKEGPLSGANVLTFGAGSRLTVL.

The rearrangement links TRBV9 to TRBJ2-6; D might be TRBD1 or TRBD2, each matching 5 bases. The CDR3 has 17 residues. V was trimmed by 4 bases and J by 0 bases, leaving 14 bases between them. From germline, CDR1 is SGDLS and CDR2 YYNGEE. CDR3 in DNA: TGTGCCAGCAGCTCGCAGGGACCTTACTCTGGGGCCAACGTCCTGACTTTC. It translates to CASSSQGPYSGANVLTF.

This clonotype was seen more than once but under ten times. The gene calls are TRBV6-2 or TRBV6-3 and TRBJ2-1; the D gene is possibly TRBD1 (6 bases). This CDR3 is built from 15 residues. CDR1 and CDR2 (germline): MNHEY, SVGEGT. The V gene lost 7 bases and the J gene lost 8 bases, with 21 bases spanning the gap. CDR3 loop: CASTRMDRDVDEQFF. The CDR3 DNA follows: TGTGCCAGCACTAGGATGGACAGAGACGTGGATGAGCAGTTCTTC.

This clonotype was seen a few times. CDR3 coding DNA: TGTGCCAGCAGTGGAACCAATGAAAAACTGTTTTTT. This sequence encodes CASSGTNEKLFF. This sequence joins TRBV25-1 and TRBJ1-4; D is uncertain. Germline V CDR1 and CDR2: MGHDK, SYGVNS. V lost 4 bases to trimming and J lost 5 bases, with 5 bases between them. The CDR3 consists of 12 residues.

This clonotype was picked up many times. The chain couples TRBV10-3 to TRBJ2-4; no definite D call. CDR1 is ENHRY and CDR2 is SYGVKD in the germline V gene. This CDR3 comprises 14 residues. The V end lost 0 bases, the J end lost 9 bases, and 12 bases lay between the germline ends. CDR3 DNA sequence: TGTGCCATCAGTGAGTCAGGCTCCTCCCTCATTCAGTACTTC. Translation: CAISESGSSLIQYF.